This TCR beta chain is from a study of blood T cell repertoires in COVID-19. The overall study: The United States, Italy and Spain were the sources of the acute and convalescent COVID-19 samples. PBMCs, B-cell-depleted T cells, or T cells were the source of the cDNA or gDNA that made up the material.

The protocol was immunoSEQ multiplex PCR, while the TCRdb copy is restricted to in-frame clones and leaves out a portion. The sample holds about 68,000 clones; approximately 92% are singletons and the top ten take approximately 2.7%. The sequence was collected from a man aged 45-65 years with acute or convalescent COVID-19. Sequencing used peripheral blood.

DNA of the CDR3: TGTGCCAGCAGCCATCCACTGACTAGCGGTGCCTACGAGCAGTACTTC. This sequence encodes CASSHPLTSGAYEQYF. The rearrangement uses TRBV14 and TRBJ2-7; 9 bases are a match to TRBD2. V gave up 3 bases and J gave up 2 bases; unmatched junction bases: 8. Germline V gene data show CDR1 as SGHDN and CDR2 as FVKESK. The CDR3 extends over 16 amino acids.